The source of this T cell receptor (beta chain) is a study of T-cell memory formation after mild COVID-19 (dated by TCRdb to the early 2020s). Study-level background: Most TCR sequence clusters were specific to one of the two donors. In a couple of donors, T-cell clones that expanded and contracted after mild COVID-19 were tracked by sequencing TCRalpha and TCRbeta repertoires over time. Two young, previously healthy adult volunteers, one female and one male, were included in the cohort. General conclusions and limits of the study: Clones contracting from day 15 to 85 had balanced CD4/CD8 phenotypes, while a second wave expanding from day 15 to 37 was biased towards CD4+. Contracting CD4+ clones were located mainly in the CM and EM memory subsets, whereas CD8+ clones were found to be enriched in EMRA. The study included only a couple of mild cases, and larger cohorts that include severe cases with pre-infection samples were judged to be necessary. SARS-CoV-2 specificity of the second-wave clones peaking on day 37 was not confirmed. Some responding clones were detected in pre-infection memory, suggesting pre-existing cross-reactive memory T cells joined the SARS-CoV-2 response.

Sequencer: Illumina NovaSeq 6000. Using 5'RACE with constant-segment primers, TCRalpha and TCRbeta cDNA libraries were constructed, with sample barcodes and unique molecular identifiers added in the process. RNA was extracted from every sample with Trizol reagent. Amplification of the libraries took two PCR steps, and the second step added a second sample barcode plus Illumina TruSeq adapters. Sequencing of libraries was performed on an Illumina NovaSeq with 2 x 150 bp paired-end reads. As for how the authors treated the data: The reads were demultiplexed and collapsed into UMI-guided consensus sequences using migec v1.2.7. With mixcr v2.1.11, UMI consensuses were aligned to TRA and TRB V and J templates and assembled into clonotypes. Clonotypes were classified as expanded or contracted when called significant by both edgeR and NoisET, with noise models trained on biological replicates. For edgeR calls, the cutoffs were a false discovery rate-adjusted p below 0.01 and a log2 fold-change threshold of 1. As an exploratory analysis of dynamics, max-normalized trajectories of the 1000 most abundant clonotypes were examined by PCA with hierarchical clustering. Separately sequenced CD4+ and CD8+ repertoires were used to assign the CD4 or CD8 phenotype of responding clones. The raw public reads went through TCRdb reprocessing: fastp at Q25, MiXCR clone calling, in-frame beta chains kept. One record per CDR3 amino acid sequence lists the most common genes and DNA. The V and J calls and clone size are TCRdb's, not the authors'. In all, the sample holds 500,000 to 600,000 distinct CDR3 sequences, and more than 15% of those were seen once. Of the sample, approximately 12% is held by the ten largest clones.

The CDR3 numbers 12 residues from cysteine through phenylalanine. Just the 36-base CDR3 DNA is kept, in frame starting at base 1. Based on the germline V gene, the CDR1 and CDR2 sequences are SGHRS and YFSETQ. For this chain, trimming is 0 bases at the V end and 6 bases at the J end, and the number of junction bases without a gene match is 0. Ficoll-Paque density gradient centrifugation was the method used to isolate PBMCs. A remark on this clonotype: Its antigen has not been determined. No base qualities exist here, and no much larger clone lies one base off it.

This clonotype was sampled from an adult woman who had mild COVID-19 (a few samples of this study predate the infection). The sample titles of this study are shuffled in the database, so cell type and time point are left out; the donor was told from shared clones. The chain couples TRBV5-1 to TRBJ2-7; 7 central nucleotides agree with TRBD2. Sequences were obtained from PBMCs or a T cell subset sorted from them (not recorded which). The CDR3 here reads CASSLVAGEQYF. The DNA sequence reads TGCGCCAGCAGCTTGGTAGCGGGCGAGCAGTACTTC.